A selection of T cell receptor beta chains follows, all from one sample in a study of T cell repertoires in cytomegalovirus infection. TCRdb processed the reads anew with MiXCR; each CDR3 protein has one entry. The repertoire consists of about 260,000 distinct CDR3 sequences, with roughly 15% occurring once and the leading ten covering 8.8%. Sequenced sample: PBMCs. These receptors were obtained from a human donor in good health (CMV status not recorded). Some clones in this sample may be carry-over from other donors' samples. Each CDR3 is given with its conserved first and last residue. Each record gives: CDR3 length, V gene, clone size, J gene, D gene, CDR3 DNA, CDR3 protein. The D gene is left open where the match is weak. Rows give clone size only sometimes, using once, few, many, or a class for an expanded clone.

14	TRBV3-1	NA	TRBJ1-1	NA	TGTGCCAGCAGCCAAAATTTCATGAACACTGAAGCTTTCTTT	CASSQNFMNTEAFF
16	TRBV7-9	many	TRBJ2-1	NA	TGTGCCAGCAGCTTAGGTAGTTCCCAAGGCTACAATGAGCAGTTCTTC	CASSLGSSQGYNEQFF
14	TRBV20-1	few	TRBJ2-3	NA	TGCAGTGCTAGAGCGGGAGCCGGCACAGATACGCAGTATTTT	CSARAGAGTDTQYF
15	TRBV9	few	TRBJ2-5	TRBD1	TGTGCCAGCAGCGTAAACAGGGGTCGTGGAGAGACCCAGTACTTC	CASSVNRGRGETQYF
17	TRBV4-3	NA	TRBJ2-6	NA	TGCGCCAGCAGCCAAGAGATACAGAGCTCTGGGGCCAACGTCCTGACTTTC	CASSQEIQSSGANVLTF
13	TRBV7-9	NA	TRBJ2-1	NA	TGTGCCAGCAGCTTAAGCAGGGTCGGGGAGGCGTTCTTC	CASSLSRVGEAFF
15	TRBV12-3/TRBV12-4	NA	TRBJ2-2	TRBD2	TGTGCCAGCAGTTTCGGGGGGGCCCTCCCCGGGGAGCTGTTTTTT	CASSFGGALPGELFF
15	TRBV19	many	TRBJ2-3	TRBD2	TGTGCCAGTAGTATTGGCGGGAGTAAGACAGATACGCAGTATTTT	CASSIGGSKTDTQYF
14	TRBV7-9	many	TRBJ1-1	TRBD1	TGTGCCAGCAGTCCCGAAGGACAGGGCACTGAAGCTTTCTTT	CASSPEGQGTEAFF
16	TRBV25-1	few	TRBJ2-5	NA	TGTGCCAGCAGTGAATGGGAAGGGGGGCCTAGGGAGACCCAGTACTTC	CASSEWEGGPRETQYF
15	TRBV20-1	NA	TRBJ2-1	TRBD2	TGCAGTGCTCCCGGGACTAGCGGATCGTACAATGAGCAGTTCTTC	CSAPGTSGSYNEQFF
13	TRBV9	NA	TRBJ2-2	NA	TGTGCCAGCAGCGTAGCACACGCCGGGGAGCTGTTTTTT	CASSVAHAGELFF
14	TRBV7-2	many	TRBJ1-6	NA	TGTGCCAGCAGCTTAGGGGAGTATAATTCACCCCTCCACTTT	CASSLGEYNSPLHF
16	TRBV11-1	few	TRBJ1-1	NA	TGTGCCAGCACTAAGCGGGGACTGGGGCTGAACACTGAAGCTTTCTTT	CASTKRGLGLNTEAFF
11	TRBV7-2	few	TRBJ1-1	NA	TGTGCCAGCAGCTCCGGACAGGAAGCTTTCTTT	CASSSGQEAFF